This TCR beta chain emerged from a study of cytomegalovirus exposure and HLA in healthy donors. Study details: Clustering assigned around 77% of the 350 to 450 genotyped donors to the Caucasian-associated ancestry cluster.

The CDR3 sequence is 12 residues long. Per the germline V gene, CDR1 is LNHDA and CDR2 is SQIVND (reference sequence). V dropped 8 bases and J dropped 6 bases, with 12 bases sitting between them. The PCR contained 60 Vbeta and 13 Jbeta primers. Measured with immunoSEQ multiplex PCR; TCRdb has only the in-frame clones, and not every one. The data contain roughly 60,000 clones, 78% of them singletons. Sample: PBMCs. This receptor was taken from a female donor in good health and CMV-seronegative. The chain uses TRBV19 and TRBJ2-3; no clear D gene. The CDR3 DNA reads as TGTGCCAGTTCGACTGTAGTGGATACGCAGTATTTT. This gives the protein CASSTVVDTQYF.